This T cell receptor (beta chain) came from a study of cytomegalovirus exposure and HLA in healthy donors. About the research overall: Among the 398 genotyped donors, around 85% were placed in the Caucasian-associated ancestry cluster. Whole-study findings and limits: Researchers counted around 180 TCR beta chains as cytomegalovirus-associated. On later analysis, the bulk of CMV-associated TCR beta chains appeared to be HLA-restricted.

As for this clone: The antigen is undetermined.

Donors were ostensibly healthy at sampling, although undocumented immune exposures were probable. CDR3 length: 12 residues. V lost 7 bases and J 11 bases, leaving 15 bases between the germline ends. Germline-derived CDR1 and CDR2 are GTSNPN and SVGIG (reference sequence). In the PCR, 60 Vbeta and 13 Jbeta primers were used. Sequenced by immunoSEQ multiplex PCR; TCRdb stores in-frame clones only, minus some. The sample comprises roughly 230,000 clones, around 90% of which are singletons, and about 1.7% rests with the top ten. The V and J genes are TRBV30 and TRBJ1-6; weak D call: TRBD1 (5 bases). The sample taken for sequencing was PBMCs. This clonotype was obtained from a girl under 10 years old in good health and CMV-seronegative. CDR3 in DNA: TGTGCCTCACGGGGGGGGGAGACACCCCTCCACTTT. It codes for CASRGGETPLHF.